This TCR beta chain stems from a study of response to subunit inactivated influenza vaccine. Overall study findings and caveats: The authors offered the suggestion that each seasonal influenza vaccination recruits few new T cells.

TCRdb itself ran the RT-PCR reads through MiXCR, one entry per CDR3 protein. The sample lists roughly 570,000 distinct CDR3 sequences, about 14% seen once, with 11% in the top ten. Regarding this clonotype: Its specificity is unknown.

Trimming shortened V by 3 bases and J by 5 bases, and 17 bases separated the two germline ends. From germline, CDR1 is MDHEN and CDR2 SYDVKM. This CDR3 region has 15 residues. The sequence was collected from a man aged 50 or older who received an inactivated influenza vaccine. The chain is built from TRBV28 and TRBJ2-7; D possibly corresponds to TRBD2 (6 bases). The sample consisted of PBMCs from blood, taken roughly 13 days after vaccination. The DNA of the CDR3 is TGTGCCAGCAGTTTGGCGACTAGTAATCTTAACGAGCAGTACTTC. It is translated as CASSLATSNLNEQYF. Using reference TRBV28 and TRBJ2-7 for the parts outside the CDR3, the full variable domain is DVKVTQSSRYLVKRTGEKVFLECVQDMDHENMFWYRQDPGLGLRLIYFSYDVKMKEKGDIPEGYSVSREKKERFSLILESASTNQTSMYLCASSLATSNLNEQYFGPGTRLTVT.